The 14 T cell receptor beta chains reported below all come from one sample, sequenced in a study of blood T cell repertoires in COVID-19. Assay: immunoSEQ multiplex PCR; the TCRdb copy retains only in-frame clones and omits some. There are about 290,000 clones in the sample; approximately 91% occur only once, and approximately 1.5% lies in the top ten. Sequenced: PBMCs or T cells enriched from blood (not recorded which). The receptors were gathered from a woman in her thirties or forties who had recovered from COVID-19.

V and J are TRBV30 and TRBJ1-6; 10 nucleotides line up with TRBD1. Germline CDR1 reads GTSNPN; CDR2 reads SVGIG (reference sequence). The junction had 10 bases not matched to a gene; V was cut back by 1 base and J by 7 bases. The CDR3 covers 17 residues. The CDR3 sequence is CAWSGTGGWRGNSPLHF. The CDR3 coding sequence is TGTGCCTGGAGTGGGACAGGGGGTTGGAGGGGGAATTCACCCCTCCACTTT.

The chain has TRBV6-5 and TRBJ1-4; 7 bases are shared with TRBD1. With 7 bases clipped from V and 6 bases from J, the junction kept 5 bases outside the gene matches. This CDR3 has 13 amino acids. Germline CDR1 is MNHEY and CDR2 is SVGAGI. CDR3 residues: CASKVTGHEKLFF. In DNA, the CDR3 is TGTGCCAGCAAGGTGACAGGGCATGAAAAACTGTTTTTT.

CDR3 nucleotides: TGTGCCAGCAGCTTGGCTAGCGGGGGTTTTAATGAGCAGTTCTTC. This codes for CASSLASGGFNEQFF. The V call is TRBV7-3, the J call TRBJ2-1; 10 positions agree with TRBD2. The CDR3 extends over 15 amino acids. Germline V CDR1 and CDR2: SGHTA, FQGTGA. Unmatched junction bases numbered 6, after V lost 3 bases and J lost 7 bases.

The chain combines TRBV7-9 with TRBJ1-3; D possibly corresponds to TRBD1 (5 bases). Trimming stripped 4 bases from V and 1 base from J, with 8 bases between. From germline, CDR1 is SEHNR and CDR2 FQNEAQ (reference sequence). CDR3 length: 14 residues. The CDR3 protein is CASSSTVSGNTIYF. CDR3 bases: TGTGCCAGCAGCTCGACAGTATCTGGAAACACCATATATTTT.

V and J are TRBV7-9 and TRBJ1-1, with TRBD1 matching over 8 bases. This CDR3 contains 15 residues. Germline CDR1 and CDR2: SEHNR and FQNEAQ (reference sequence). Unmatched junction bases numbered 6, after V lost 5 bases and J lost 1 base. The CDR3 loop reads CASSPPGTGNTEAFF. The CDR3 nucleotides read TGTGCCAGCAGCCCCCCCGGGACAGGGAACACTGAAGCTTTCTTT.

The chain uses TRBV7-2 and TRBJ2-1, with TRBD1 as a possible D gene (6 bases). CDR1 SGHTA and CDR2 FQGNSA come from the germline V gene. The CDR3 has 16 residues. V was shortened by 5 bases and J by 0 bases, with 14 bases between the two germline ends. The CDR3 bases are TGTGCCAGCAGCGAAGAGACAGGATTCTCCTACAATGAGCAGTTCTTC. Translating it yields CASSEETGFSYNEQFF.

CDR3 sequence: CASSLTGLDSPLHF. The CDR3 DNA is TGCGCCAGCAGCTTGACAGGGCTAGATTCACCCCTCCACTTT. The rearrangement joins TRBV5-1 to TRBJ1-6; tentatively, D is TRBD1 (6 bases). Germline V CDR1 and CDR2: SGHRS, YFSETQ. Trimming stripped 1 base from V and 8 bases from J, with 10 bases between. There are 14 residues in the CDR3.

The CDR3 region is CASSLTYRGFQPQHF. The CDR3 DNA sequence: TGTGCCAGTAGTCTGACGTACAGGGGATTTCAGCCCCAGCATTTT. This chain connects TRBV19 to TRBJ1-5, with 7 bases matching TRBD1. Germline lookup yields CDR1 LNHDA and CDR2 SQIVND (reference sequence). The CDR3 has 15 amino acids. With V trimmed by 5 bases and J by 6 bases, 10 bases remained unmatched.

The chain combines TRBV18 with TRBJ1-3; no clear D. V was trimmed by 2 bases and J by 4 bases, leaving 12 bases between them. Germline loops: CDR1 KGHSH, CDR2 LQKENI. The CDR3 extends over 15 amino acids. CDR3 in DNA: TGTGCCAGCTCACCATTGGGAGGACGAGGAAACACCATATATTTT. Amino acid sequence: CASSPLGGRGNTIYF.

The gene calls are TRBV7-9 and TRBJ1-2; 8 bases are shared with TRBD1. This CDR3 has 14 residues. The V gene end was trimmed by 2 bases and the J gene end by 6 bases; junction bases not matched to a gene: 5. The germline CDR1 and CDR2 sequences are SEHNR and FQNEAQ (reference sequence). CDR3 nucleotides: TGTGCCAGCAGCTTACTTCAGGGGGCTCATGGCTACACCTTC. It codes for CASSLLQGAHGYTF.

The CDR3 DNA sequence: TGCAGCGTCGGGACAGGGGGAATAAAGGGCTACACCTTC. Translation: CSVGTGGIKGYTF. The chain has TRBV29-1 and TRBJ1-2; TRBD1 agrees at 11 bases. The V gene's germline CDR1 is SQVTM and CDR2 ANQGSEA. Unmatched junction bases numbered 8, after V lost 6 bases and J lost 8 bases. CDR3 length: 13 residues.

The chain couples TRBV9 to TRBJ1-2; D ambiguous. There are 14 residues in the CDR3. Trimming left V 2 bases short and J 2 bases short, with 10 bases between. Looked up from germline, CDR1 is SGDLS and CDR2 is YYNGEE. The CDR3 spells CASSVGRSNYGYTF. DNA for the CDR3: TGTGCCAGCAGCGTGGGCAGAAGCAACTATGGCTACACCTTC.

CDR3 nucleotide sequence: TGTGCCAGCAGCATAGGCCTTTTAGCGGGAGGGCCAGAGACCCAGTACTTC. This codes for CASSIGLLAGGPETQYF. J is TRBJ2-5 and V is TRBV11-2, with 11 bases lining up with TRBD2. The CDR3 runs 17 residues. Germline CDR1 SGHAT, CDR2 FQNNGV. The V segment lost 5 bases and the J segment 4 bases; nucleotides outside the gene matches: 12.

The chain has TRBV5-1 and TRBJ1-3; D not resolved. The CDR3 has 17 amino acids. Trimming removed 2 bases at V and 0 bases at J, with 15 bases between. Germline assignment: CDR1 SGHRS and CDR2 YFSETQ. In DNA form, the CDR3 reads TGCGCCAGCAGCTTTACTGGAGGTCGGTTCTCTGGAAACACCATATATTTT. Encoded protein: CASSFTGGRFSGNTIYF.